This T cell receptor beta chain stems from a study of blood T cells in healthy people across ages. Study-wide results and limits: Samples with more naive T cells showed higher observed beta diversity.

A minimum of 7 million PBMCs was isolated per sample. As to this clonotype: The target antigen is unknown.

This CDR3 comprises 14 residues. Trimming removed 4 bases from V and 4 bases from J, with 13 bases in between. For the second PCR, which ran for roughly 6 to 12 cycles, a sample-barcoded 5' primer and a J-beta primer mix were used. A template-switch adaptor that had 12 random nucleotides put a tag on each cDNA molecule. MiXCR, applied by TCRdb to the 5' RACE reads, yields one record per CDR3 protein. Here the sample spans 650,000 to 1,000,000 distinct CDR3 sequences, about 34% being singletons. The chain links TRBV12-3 or TRBV12-4 to TRBJ1-2; D is uncertain. This TCR derives from a young man in good health. The sequenced sample consisted of blood. CDR3 bases: TGTGCCAGCAGTTCGAAGGGTAATGGCTATGGCTACACCTTC. Residues: CASSSKGNGYGYTF.